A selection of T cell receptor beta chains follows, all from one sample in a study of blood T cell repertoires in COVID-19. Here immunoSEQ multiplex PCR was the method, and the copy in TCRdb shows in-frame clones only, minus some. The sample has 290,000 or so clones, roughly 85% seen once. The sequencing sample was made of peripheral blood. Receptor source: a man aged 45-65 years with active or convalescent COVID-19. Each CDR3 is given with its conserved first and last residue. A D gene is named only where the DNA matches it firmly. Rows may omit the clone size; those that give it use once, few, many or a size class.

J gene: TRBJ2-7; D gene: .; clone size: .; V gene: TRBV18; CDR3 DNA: TGTGCCAGCTCCTCTAATACCGGGACAAGATACGAGCAGTACTTC; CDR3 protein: CASSSNTGTRYEQYF
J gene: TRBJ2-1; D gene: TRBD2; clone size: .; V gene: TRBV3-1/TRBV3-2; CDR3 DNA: TGTGCCAGCAGCGACGGACCGGGAGGCGGTTACAATGAGCAGTTCTTC; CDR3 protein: CASSDGPGGGYNEQFF
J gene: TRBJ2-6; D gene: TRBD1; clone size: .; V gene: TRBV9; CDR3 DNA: TGTGCCAGCAGCGTAGAAGCAGGGGGCTCTGGGGCCAACGTCCTGACTTTC; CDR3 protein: CASSVEAGGSGANVLTF
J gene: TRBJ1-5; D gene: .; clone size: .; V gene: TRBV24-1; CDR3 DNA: TGTGCCACCAGTGATTCGCGATACTATCAGCCCCAGCATTTT; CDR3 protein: CATSDSRYYQPQHF
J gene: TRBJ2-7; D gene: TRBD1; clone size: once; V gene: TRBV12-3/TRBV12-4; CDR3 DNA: TGTGCCAGCAGCTCGGACAGGAAAAGGCAGTACTTC; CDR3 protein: CASSSDRKRQYF
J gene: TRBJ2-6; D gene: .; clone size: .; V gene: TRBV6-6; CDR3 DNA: TGTGCCAGCAGTTACTTTCTTCAGTCTGGGGCCAACGTCCTGACTTTC; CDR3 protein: CASSYFLQSGANVLTF
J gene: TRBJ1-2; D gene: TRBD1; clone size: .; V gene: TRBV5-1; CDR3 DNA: TGCGCCAGCAGCGCGGGACAGGGGACGGGGGGCTACACCTTC; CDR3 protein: CASSAGQGTGGYTF
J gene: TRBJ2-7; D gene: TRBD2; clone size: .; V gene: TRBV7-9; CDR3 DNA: TGTGCCAGCAGCTCCGAGGGACTAGCGGGAATATACGAGCAGTACTTC; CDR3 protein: CASSSEGLAGIYEQYF
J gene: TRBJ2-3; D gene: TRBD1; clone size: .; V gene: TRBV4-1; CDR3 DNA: TGCGCCAGCAGCCGGCTACAGGGGGTGACTACAGATACGCAGTATTTT; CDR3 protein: CASSRLQGVTTDTQYF
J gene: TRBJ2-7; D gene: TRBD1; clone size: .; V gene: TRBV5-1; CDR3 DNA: TGCGCCAGCAGCAGAACAGGGGAGTCGAGCTACGAGCAGTACTTC; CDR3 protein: CASSRTGESSYEQYF
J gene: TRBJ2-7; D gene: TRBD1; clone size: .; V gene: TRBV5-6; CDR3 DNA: TGTGCCAGCAGCTTACAGGGGGCATCCTACGAGCAGTACTTC; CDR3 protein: CASSLQGASYEQYF
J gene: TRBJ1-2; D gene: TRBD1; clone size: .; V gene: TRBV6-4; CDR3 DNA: TGTGCCAGCAGGGGCAACAGGGGTAGCTACACCTTC; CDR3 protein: CASRGNRGSYTF
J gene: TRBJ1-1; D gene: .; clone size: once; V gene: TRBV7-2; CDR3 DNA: TGTGCCAGCAGCTACTTAGGACAGAACACTGAAGCTTTCTTT; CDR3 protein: CASSYLGQNTEAFF
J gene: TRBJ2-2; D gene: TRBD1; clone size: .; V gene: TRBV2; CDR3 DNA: TGTGCCAGCACCCAGGGGGCGGGCGGGGAGCTGTTTTTT; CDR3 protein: CASTQGAGGELFF
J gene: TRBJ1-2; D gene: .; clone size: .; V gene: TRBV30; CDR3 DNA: TGTGCCTGGAGTCCCGGCGGGCTCAACTATGGCTACACCTTC; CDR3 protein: CAWSPGGLNYGYTF
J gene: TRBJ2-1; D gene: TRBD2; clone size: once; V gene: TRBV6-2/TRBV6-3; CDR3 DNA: TGTGCCAGCAGTTGGACTAGCGGGAGGGTGGGCAATGAGCAGTTCTTC; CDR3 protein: CASSWTSGRVGNEQFF
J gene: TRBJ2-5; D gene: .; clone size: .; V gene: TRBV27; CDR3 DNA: TGTGCCAGCAGTCCACCTGGGAGGGACAGGTTACAAGAGACCCAGTACTTC; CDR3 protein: CASSPPGRDRLQETQYF
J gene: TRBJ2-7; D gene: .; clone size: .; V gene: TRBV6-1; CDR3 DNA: TGTGCCAGCAGTCCCCGGGGTTTTGGCTACGAGCAGTACTTC; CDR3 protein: CASSPRGFGYEQYF
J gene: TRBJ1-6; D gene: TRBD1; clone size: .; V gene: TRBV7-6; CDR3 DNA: TGTGCCAGCAGCCCGGCCGGAAGGGACAGCCAGTTTAGCCGCCCTTCACCCCTCCACTTT; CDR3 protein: CASSPAGRDSQFSRPSPLHF
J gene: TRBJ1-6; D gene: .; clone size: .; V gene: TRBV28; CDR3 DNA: TGTGCCAGCAGTTTTCCCGTCCAGGGCAATTCACCCCTCCACTTT; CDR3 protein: CASSFPVQGNSPLHF
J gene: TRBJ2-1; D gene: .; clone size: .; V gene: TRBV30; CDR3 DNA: TGTGCCTGGGATAATGGACTTGGCAATGAGCAGTTCTTC; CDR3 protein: CAWDNGLGNEQFF
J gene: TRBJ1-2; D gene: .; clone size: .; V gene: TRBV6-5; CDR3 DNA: TGTGCCACAGTCCGCGGATCGAGCTATGGCTACACCTTC; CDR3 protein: CATVRGSSYGYTF
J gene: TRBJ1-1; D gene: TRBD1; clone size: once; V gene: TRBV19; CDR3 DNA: TGTGCCAGTAGTATAGATCCCCCATTGGACAGGGTCCCTGAAGCTTTCTTT; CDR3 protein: CASSIDPPLDRVPEAFF
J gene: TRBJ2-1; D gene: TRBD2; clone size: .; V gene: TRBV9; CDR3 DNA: TGTGCCAGCGCAGCTAGCGGGAGTCCAGATGAGCAGTTCTTC; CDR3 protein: CASAASGSPDEQFF
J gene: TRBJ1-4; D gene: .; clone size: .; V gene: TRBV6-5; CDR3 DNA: TGTGCCAGCAGTTACTCAGGAGGGGCTGGTGAAAAACTGTTTTTT; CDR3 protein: CASSYSGGAGEKLFF
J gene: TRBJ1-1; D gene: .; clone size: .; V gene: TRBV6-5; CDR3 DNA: TGTGCCAGCAGTTACCTTCAGGGCATCATGGACACTGAAGCTTTCTTT; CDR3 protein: CASSYLQGIMDTEAFF
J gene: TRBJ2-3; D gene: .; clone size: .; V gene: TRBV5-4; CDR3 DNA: TGTGCCAGCAGCTTGACTAGTACAACAGATACGCAGTATTTT; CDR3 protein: CASSLTSTTDTQYF
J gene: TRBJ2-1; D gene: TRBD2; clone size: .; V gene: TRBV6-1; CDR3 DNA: TGTGCCAGCAGTGAAGAAGCGGGACCATACAATGAGCAGTTCTTC; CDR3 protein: CASSEEAGPYNEQFF